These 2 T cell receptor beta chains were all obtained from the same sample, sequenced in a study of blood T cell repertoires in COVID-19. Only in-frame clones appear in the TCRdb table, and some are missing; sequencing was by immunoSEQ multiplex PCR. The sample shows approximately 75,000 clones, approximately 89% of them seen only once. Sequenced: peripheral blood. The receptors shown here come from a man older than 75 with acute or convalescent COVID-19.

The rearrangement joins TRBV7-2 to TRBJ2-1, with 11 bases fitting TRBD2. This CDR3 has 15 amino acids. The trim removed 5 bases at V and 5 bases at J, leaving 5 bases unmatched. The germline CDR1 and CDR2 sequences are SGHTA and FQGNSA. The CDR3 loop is CASSHRTSGHNEQFF. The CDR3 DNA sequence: TGTGCCAGCAGCCACCGGACTAGCGGGCACAATGAGCAGTTCTTC.

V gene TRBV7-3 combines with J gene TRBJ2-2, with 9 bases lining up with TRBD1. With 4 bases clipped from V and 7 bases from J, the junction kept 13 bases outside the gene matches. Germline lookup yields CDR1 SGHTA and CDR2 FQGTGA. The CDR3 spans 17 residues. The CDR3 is CASSSTPGQGGNGELFF. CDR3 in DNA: TGTGCCAGCAGCTCTACACCGGGACAGGGTGGTAACGGGGAGCTGTTTTTT.